Following are 19 T cell receptor beta chains from one sample sequenced in a study. In TCRdb, the RT-PCR reads were re-called with MiXCR into one record per CDR3 protein. In the table there are about 680,000 distinct CDR3 sequences, 14% of which are singletons. The sequencing input was memory CD4+ T cells from blood. The receptors stem from a female donor in good health, serving as a healthy control.

This clonotype appeared many times. The CDR3 spells CSAETSGSSYEQYF. The CDR3 bases are TGCAGTGCAGAAACTAGCGGGAGCTCCTACGAGCAGTACTTC. The rearrangement links TRBV20-1 to TRBJ2-7; 11 bases are a match to TRBD2. CDR1 is DFQATT, CDR2 SNEGSKA, per germline (reference sequence). V gave up 6 bases and J gave up 0 bases; unmatched junction bases: 4. The CDR3 is 14 residues long.

The rearrangement uses TRBV5-1 and TRBJ2-1; maybe TRBD1 (5 bases). Deletions cut 2 bases from V and 5 bases from J, with 11 bases between. This CDR3 region has 14 residues. The germline gives CDR1 SGHRS, CDR2 YFSETQ. The DNA of the CDR3 is TGCGCCAGCAGCTTATGGGGCACGGACAATGAGCAGTTCTTC. Protein sequence: CASSLWGTDNEQFF.

The J gene is TRBJ1-5, the V gene TRBV7-8, with 8 bases fitting TRBD1. The V segment lost 4 bases and the J segment 7 bases; nucleotides outside the gene matches: 6. From germline, CDR1 is SGHVS and CDR2 FQNEAQ. The CDR3 totals 14 residues. The CDR3 sequence: CASSWDRLDQPQHF. The DNA for the CDR3 is TGTGCCAGCAGCTGGGACAGGTTGGACCAGCCCCAGCATTTT.

The V gene is TRBV4-2, the J gene TRBJ2-3; 8 bases agree with TRBD2. J was trimmed by 2 bases and V by 4 bases; bases with no gene match: 5. Germline V gene lookup returns CDR1 LGHNA and CDR2 YNFKEQ. The CDR3 totals 15 residues. The chain's CDR3 is CASSPGGTITDTQYF. The CDR3 coding sequence is TGTGCCAGCAGCCCGGGGGGGACTATCACAGATACGCAGTATTTT.

The chain is built from TRBV5-1 and TRBJ2-5; no clear D. The V gene lost 4 bases and the J gene lost 4 bases, with 8 bases spanning the gap. The CDR3 is made up of 12 amino acids. Germline V gene sequence: CDR1 SGHRS, CDR2 YFSETQ. The DNA for the CDR3 is TGCGCCAGCAGCCGTACTCTAGAGACCCAGTACTTC. The encoded protein is CASSRTLETQYF.

The gene calls are TRBV2 and TRBJ2-1; D possibly corresponds to TRBD1 (5 bases). Germline CDR1 reads SNHLY; CDR2 reads FYNNEI. Trimming left V 5 bases short and J 8 bases short, with 13 bases between. The CDR3 spans 13 residues. CDR3 loop: CASSYIVGDEQFF. The CDR3 DNA reads as TGTGCCAGCAGTTATATCGTAGGGGATGAGCAGTTCTTC.

V and J are TRBV5-1 and TRBJ2-1; 8 bases map to TRBD2. The CDR3 consists of 15 residues. V lost 5 bases to trimming and J lost 2 bases; unmatched junction nucleotides: 6. Germline-derived CDR1 and CDR2 are SGHRS and YFSETQ. The CDR3 DNA reads as TGCGCCAGCAGACAAGAAGCGGGAGCCTACAATGAGCAGTTCTTC. This gives the protein CASRQEAGAYNEQFF.

This chain joins TRBV24-1 and TRBJ2-7; tentative D call: TRBD1 (6 bases). Germline lookup yields CDR1 KGHDR and CDR2 SFDVKD. Trimming shortened V by 7 bases and J by 6 bases, and 15 bases separated the two germline ends. This CDR3 contains 13 residues. CDR3 loop: CATSSPGHGEQYF. As DNA, the CDR3 is TGTGCCACCAGCTCGCCGGGACATGGCGAGCAGTACTTC.

This clonotype showed up many times. The chain is built from TRBV7-9 and TRBJ2-5; D unclear. Between the trimmed V and J ends, which lost 5 bases and 5 bases, there was a span of 15 bases. The CDR3 contains 14 residues. Looked up from germline, CDR1 is SEHNR and CDR2 is FQNEAQ (reference sequence). The CDR3 nucleotides are TGTGCCAGCAGCCCACCTGGGCTAACGGAGACCCAGTACTTC. It is translated as CASSPPGLTETQYF.

The gene calls are TRBV12-3 or TRBV12-4 and TRBJ1-2; D is unclear. V lost 4 bases, J lost 5 bases, and 14 bases lay in between. The CDR3 covers 14 residues. The CDR3 DNA follows: TGTGCCAGCAGTTCCCAGCGGGGAGGGTATGGCTACACCTTC. It codes for CASSSQRGGYGYTF.

Comments on this clonotype: At one boundary the junction diverges from the germline segment, which might be a read error. The rearrangement joins TRBV3-1 to TRBJ2-3; 9 bases fit TRBD2. Germline V lookup: CDR1 LGHDT, CDR2 YNNKEL (reference sequence). CDR3 length: 17 residues. CDR3 loop: CASSIVGTGTSKDTQYF. CDR3 sequence (DNA): TGTGCCAGCAGCATCGTTGGGACCGGGACTAGCAAAGATACGCAGTATTTT.

Many counts were recorded for this clonotype. CDR3 nucleotide sequence: TGCAGTGCTAGGAGGGACAAAAGATTCAATCAGCCCCAGCATTTT. This gives the protein CSARRDKRFNQPQHF. V usage is TRBV20-1 and J usage is TRBJ1-5, with TRBD1 as a possible D gene (6 bases). The V gene lost 3 bases and the J gene lost 3 bases, with 15 bases spanning the gap. The CDR3 covers 15 residues. Germline V gene sequence: CDR1 DFQATT, CDR2 SNEGSKA (reference sequence).

The sample holds many counts of this clonotype. This chain connects TRBV4-3 to TRBJ1-6; D gene unclear. This CDR3 spans 15 amino acids. V lost 0 bases and J lost 9, with 12 bases in between. Germline CDR1 reads LGHNA; CDR2 reads YSLEER. The CDR3 is CASSQDGRYGSPLHF. The CDR3 coding sequence is TGCGCCAGCAGCCAAGATGGGAGGTACGGTTCACCCCTCCACTTT.

CDR3 residues: CASKTGSSYEQYF. The CDR3, as DNA: TGTGCCAGCAAGACGGGCAGCTCCTACGAGCAGTACTTC. V usage is TRBV2 and J usage is TRBJ2-7; D is unresolved. Trimming cost V 7 bases and J 0 bases, with 10 bases left between them. Germline V gives CDR1 SNHLY, CDR2 FYNNEI. The CDR3 runs to 13 residues.

This clonotype was seen at least ten times. This chain joins TRBV5-1 and TRBJ2-2, with D unresolved. V shed 0 bases and J shed 1 base, with 7 bases lying between them. The CDR3 is 15 residues long. The germline V gene encodes CDR1 SGHRS and CDR2 YFSETQ. CDR3 in DNA: TGCGCCAGCAGCTTGGAGACTGTGAACACCGGGGAGCTGTTTTTT. Its protein is CASSLETVNTGELFF.

The chain recombines TRBV5-4 with TRBJ1-3, with D possibly being TRBD1 (5 bases). Germline CDR1 reads SGHNT; CDR2 reads YYREEE (reference sequence). CDR3 length: 15 residues. V gave up 3 bases and J gave up 5 bases, with 15 bases separating them. CDR3 in DNA: TGTGCCAGCAGCTCCCCGACAGACAACAGAAACACCATATATTTT. Translating gives CASSSPTDNRNTIYF.

The table lists this clonotype with a few counts. This sequence joins TRBV5-5 and TRBJ2-3; possibly TRBD2 for D (6 bases). V was trimmed by 0 bases and J by 6 bases, leaving 14 bases between them. Germline CDR1 is SGHKS and CDR2 is YYEKEE (reference sequence). This CDR3 contains 15 residues. This CDR3 is CASSLGVAGLDTQYF. The CDR3 DNA follows: TGTGCCAGCAGCTTGGGAGTTGCGGGACTGGATACGCAGTATTTT.

The rearrangement uses TRBV5-1 and TRBJ2-1; no clear D gene. V lost 5 bases and J 4 bases, leaving 16 bases between the germline ends. CDR1 and CDR2 (germline): SGHRS, YFSETQ. The CDR3 contains 15 residues. The CDR3 region is CASRVPTETYNEQFF. Written as DNA, the CDR3 is TGCGCCAGCAGGGTGCCGACGGAGACTTACAATGAGCAGTTCTTC. The full variable domain, completed using reference TRBV5-1 and TRBJ2-1, is KAGVTQTPRYLIKTRGQQVTLSCSPISGHRSVSWYQQTPGQGLQFLFEYFSETQRNKGNFPGRFSGRQFSNSRSEMNVSTLELGDSALYLCASRVPTETYNEQFFGPGTRLTVL.

This clonotype was picked up many times. The chain recombines TRBV4-2 with TRBJ2-7; perhaps TRBD2 as D (6 bases). The CDR3 spans 15 residues. The germline V gene has CDR1 LGHNA and CDR2 YNFKEQ. V lost 4 bases and J 4 bases, leaving 17 bases between the germline ends. The CDR3 protein is CASSLQGAGRYEQYF. The DNA of the CDR3 is TGTGCCAGCAGCCTACAAGGCGCAGGGAGGTACGAGCAGTACTTC.